This T cell receptor beta chain emerged from a study of cytomegalovirus exposure and HLA in healthy donors. Background on the study: Unique TCRs numbering around 85 million, obtained from HLA-typed donors, made up an early data release.

For this clone: The antigen is undetermined.

The PCR employed 60 Vbeta primers together with 13 Jbeta primers. Repertoires were generated with immunoSEQ multiplex PCR, while TCRdb's copy carries only in-frame clones and drops some. The table shows 140,000 to 150,000 clones, with about three quarters occurring only once. Study-level findings and limits: Relative to equally common others, HLA-associated TCR beta chains showed greater clonal expansion in a later analysis. According to a later analysis, most TCR beta chains associated with CMV appeared HLA-restricted.

Germline values: CDR1 SGHAT, CDR2 FQDESV (reference sequence). V lost 3 bases, J lost 6 bases, and 9 bases lay in between. The CDR3 has 13 residues. This receptor was identified in a male donor in good health and CMV-seronegative. The chain recombines TRBV11-1 with TRBJ2-1; D may be TRBD1 (6 bases). The sequenced material came from PBMCs. The CDR3 DNA is TGTGCCAGCAGCTTCACAGGGCTCAATGAGCAGTTCTTC. This translates into CASSFTGLNEQFF.